This record concerns one TCR beta chain sequence. Recruitment covered 20 to 25 US areas and drew participants whose ages spanned about 18 to 95 years. Losses at the gene ends were 6 bases for V and 10 bases for J; bases not matched to a gene: 4. Looked up from germline, CDR1 is LNHDA and CDR2 is SQIVND (reference sequence). This CDR3 spans 14 amino acids. The sample originates from a study of blood T cell repertoires in COVID-19. Per the study methods: Reference gene primer amplification yielded estimated nucleated cell counts. Profiling relied on immunoSEQ multiplex PCR, and the TCRdb table lists in-frame clones only, not all of them. V and J calls and clone size are given by that table; D and trimming were obtained from the DNA. Among around 300,000 clones listed, about nine tenths were seen once.

This chain links TRBV19 with TRBJ2-1, with 15 positions matching TRBD2. The sequencing sample was made of PBMCs or T cells enriched from blood (not recorded which). This receptor was taken from a woman in her 30s who had recovered from COVID-19. CDR3 DNA: TGTGCCAGTAGCCCTGGGACTAGCGGGGGGGAGCAGTTCTTC. Its translation is CASSPGTSGGEQFF.